The next 15 T cell receptor beta chains were all read from a single sample in a study of blood T cell repertoires in COVID-19. Measured with immunoSEQ multiplex PCR; TCRdb has only the in-frame clones, and not every one. This sample has hundreds of thousands of clones, with around 89% found just once. What was sequenced was peripheral blood. The receptors shown here come from a man aged 35-49 years with acute or convalescent COVID-19.

This chain links TRBV30 with TRBJ1-2; D unresolved. The CDR3 consists of 12 residues. The ends were cut back, 2 bases at V and 2 bases at J, with 6 bases in the middle. Per the germline V gene, CDR1 is GTSNPN and CDR2 is SVGIG (reference sequence). The CDR3 DNA reads as TGTGCCTGGAGTCCGGGGAACTATGGCTACACCTTC. This sequence encodes CAWSPGNYGYTF.

The V gene is TRBV27, the J gene TRBJ2-7, with TRBD1 identical over 9 bases. This CDR3 comprises 17 residues. Trimming took 3 bases from V and 3 from J; bases not matched to a gene: 12. Germline loops: CDR1 MNHEY, CDR2 SMNVEV (reference sequence). The CDR3 DNA reads as TGTGCCAGCAGTTTTGCCCCACGGACAGGGGCTTACTACGAGCAGTACTTC. This translates into CASSFAPRTGAYYEQYF.

The chain carries TRBV5-1 and TRBJ1-1; D gene unclear. Germline values: CDR1 SGHRS, CDR2 YFSETQ. The CDR3 extends over 13 amino acids. Trimming removed 0 bases from V and 5 bases from J, with 8 bases in between. The CDR3 here is CASSLGALTEAFF. CDR3 DNA: TGCGCCAGCAGCTTGGGAGCCCTAACTGAAGCTTTCTTT.

The chain employs TRBV6-5 and TRBJ1-1, with D perhaps matching TRBD1 (6 bases). This CDR3 has 13 residues. Trimming removed 4 bases at V and 2 bases at J, with 8 bases between. Germline V gives CDR1 MNHEY, CDR2 SVGAGI. CDR3 loop: CASSWDINTEAFF. The CDR3 region has the DNA TGTGCCAGCAGTTGGGACATCAACACTGAAGCTTTCTTT.

V and J are TRBV29-1 and TRBJ2-1; D possibly corresponds to TRBD2 (6 bases). The V gene lost 6 bases and the J gene lost 0 bases, with 12 bases spanning the gap. CDR3 length: 14 residues. The germline gives CDR1 SQVTM, CDR2 ANQGSEA. CDR3 bases: TGCAGCGTGGGAGGTAGCGGCTCCTACAATGAGCAGTTCTTC. Its protein is CSVGGSGSYNEQFF.

Of note for this clone: A read error may explain this, as a much larger clone is one base away. V usage is TRBV11-3 and J usage is TRBJ1-2, with D perhaps matching TRBD1 (6 bases). Per the germline V gene, CDR1 is SGHNT and CDR2 is YENEEA. CDR3 length equals 13 residues. Trimming took 5 bases from V and 0 from J, leaving 7 bases between them. DNA for the CDR3: TGTGCCAGCAGCCAGGGGTCTAACTATGGCTACACCTTC. As protein: CASSQGSNYGYTF.

J is TRBJ2-1 and V is TRBV19; possibly TRBD1 for D (6 bases). Germline values: CDR1 LNHDA, CDR2 SQIVND (reference sequence). V shed 4 bases and J shed 5 bases, with 15 bases lying between them. This CDR3 is built from 15 residues. This CDR3 is CASSSRDKLDNEQFF. As DNA, the CDR3 is TGTGCCAGTAGTAGTAGGGACAAATTAGACAATGAGCAGTTCTTC.

The V gene is TRBV27, the J gene TRBJ1-6; 7 nucleotides align to TRBD1. Germline V gene lookup returns CDR1 MNHEY and CDR2 SMNVEV (reference sequence). V shed 3 bases, J shed 8 bases, and the junction held 4 bases outside the gene matches. This CDR3 comprises 14 residues. CDR3 loop: CASSFRQGDSPLHF. In nucleotides, the CDR3 is TGTGCCAGCAGTTTCCGACAGGGAGATTCACCCCTCCACTTT.

J is TRBJ2-1 and V is TRBV24-1; 9 bases map to TRBD2. J was trimmed by 7 bases and V by 3 bases; bases with no gene match: 6. Germline V CDR1 and CDR2: KGHDR, SFDVKD. The CDR3 has 15 residues. The CDR3 sequence is CATSDGVAGGNEQFF. The DNA for the CDR3 is TGTGCCACCAGTGATGGGGTTGCGGGGGGGAATGAGCAGTTCTTC.

The chain links TRBV6-6 to TRBJ2-7; 9 bases line up with TRBD2. CDR1 and CDR2 from the germline V gene are MNHNY and SVGAGI (reference sequence). Trimming took 4 bases from V and 2 from J; bases not matched to a gene: 3. The CDR3 spans 14 residues. The CDR3 DNA sequence: TGTGCCAGCAGTTTCGGCGGGGGGGCCTACGAGCAGTACTTC. Translating gives CASSFGGGAYEQYF.

V gene TRBV28 combines with J gene TRBJ1-2; D unresolved. Looked up from germline, CDR1 is MDHEN and CDR2 is SYDVKM. The V and J ends lost 4 bases and 1 base respectively, with 10 bases between them. The CDR3 runs to 14 residues. CDR3 bases: TGTGCCAGCAGTTCTCCGAGAAATAACTATGGCTACACCTTC. Protein product: CASSSPRNNYGYTF.

This clone was detected only once. Other nucleotide sequences in the sample specify the same CDR3. The gene calls are TRBV27 and TRBJ2-7; 8 bases fit TRBD1. The CDR3 runs to 13 residues. Germline values: CDR1 MNHEY, CDR2 SMNVEV (reference sequence). Germline trimming cut 2 bases from V and 3 bases from J; bases unmatched to any gene: 0. CDR3 amino acids: CASSLTGGYEQYF. The CDR3 DNA reads TGTGCCAGCAGTTTAACAGGGGGCTACGAGCAGTACTTC.

This clone was found a few times. The V gene is TRBV4-1, the J gene TRBJ2-7, with TRBD1 as a possible D gene (6 bases). The CDR3 length is 15 residues. Between the trimmed V and J ends, which lost 6 bases and 2 bases, there was a span of 17 bases. CDR1 and CDR2 from the germline V gene are MGHRA and YSYEKL. CDR3 coding DNA: TGCGCCAGCAGACTAGAACAGGGTACCGCCTACGAGCAGTACTTC. Translating gives CASRLEQGTAYEQYF.

The genes are TRBV28 and TRBJ1-1; 11 bases map to TRBD1. Germline V gives CDR1 MDHEN, CDR2 SYDVKM. The V segment lost 6 bases and the J segment 4 bases; nucleotides outside the gene matches: 7. This CDR3 is built from 15 residues. DNA of the CDR3: TGTGCCAGCAGGGAGACCGGGACAGGGGGCACTGAAGCTTTCTTT. Amino acid sequence: CASRETGTGGTEAFF.

This chain uses TRBV5-4 with TRBJ2-7; 10 bases fit TRBD2. Unmatched junction bases numbered 10, after V lost 4 bases and J lost 6 bases. Germline V gene lookup returns CDR1 SGHNT and CDR2 YYREEE (reference sequence). There are 15 residues in the CDR3. The CDR3, as DNA: TGTGCCAGCAGCAACGGACTAGCGGAGCCCCTCGAGCAGTACTTC. It translates to CASSNGLAEPLEQYF.